This is a list of T cell receptor beta chains from one sample in a study of OX40 agonist ivuxolimab in advanced cancers. Produced via immunoSEQ multiplex PCR; TCRdb's table is partial and in-frame only. This sample carries 35,000 to 55,000 clones, approximately 84% of them seen once, and the ten largest clones take 15%. The specimen was CD4+ or CD8+ T cells sorted from blood, collected in a trial of the OX40 agonist ivuxolimab. These receptor sequences come from an adult with an advanced solid tumor such as melanoma, head and neck, liver or kidney cancer. The CDR3 runs from the conserved cysteine through the conserved F or W. D genes are given only for firm matches. Expanded clones are given a class, and other clones once, few, many or no size at all.

>NA|TRBJ2-3|NA|TRBV28
CASLLGGTDTQYF
TGTGCCAGTCTGCTGGGGGGCACAGATACGCAGTATTTT
>NA|TRBJ2-7|TRBD2|TRBV5-4
CASSFAGELNEQYF
TGTGCCAGCAGCTTTGCGGGAGAGTTGAACGAGCAGTACTTC
>NA|TRBJ2-7|NA|TRBV4-2
CASSPQVAWAAGEQYF
TGTGCCAGCAGCCCTCAAGTGGCGTGGGCCGCAGGCGAGCAGTACTTC
>once|TRBJ2-7|NA|TRBV4-1
CASSQVAGATSYEQYF
TGCGCCAGCAGCCAAGTTGCGGGGGCGACCTCCTACGAGCAGTACTTC
>NA|TRBJ2-7|NA|TRBV9
CASSVDSSSYEQYF
TGTGCCAGCAGCGTCGACAGTAGCTCCTACGAGCAGTACTTC
>NA|TRBJ1-2|NA|TRBV28
CASRTRGAYGYTF
TGTGCCAGCCGCACCAGGGGCGCCTATGGCTACACCTTC
>few|TRBJ2-7|NA|TRBV19
CASSIEGAAYEQYF
TGTGCCAGTAGTATAGAAGGAGCGGCCTACGAGCAGTACTTC
>NA|TRBJ2-7|NA|TRBV5-4
CASSPGGNEQYF
TGTGCCAGCAGCCCTGGGGGGAACGAGCAGTACTTC
>NA|TRBJ2-7|TRBD2|TRBV6-5
CASSYSGGAGEQYF
TGTGCCAGCAGTTACTCGGGGGGAGCGGGAGAGCAGTACTTC
>NA|TRBJ2-2|NA|TRBV29-1
CSVVDTGELFF
TGCAGCGTCGTTGACACCGGGGAGCTGTTTTTT
>NA|TRBJ2-7|TRBD2|TRBV9
CASSVTIAGGLYEQYF
TGTGCCAGCAGCGTAACGATAGCGGGAGGGCTCTACGAGCAGTACTTC
>NA|TRBJ1-1|NA|TRBV6-6
CASRTNRGRDTEAFF
TGTGCCAGCAGGACAAATAGGGGAAGGGACACTGAAGCTTTCTTT
>once|TRBJ2-3|NA|TRBV11-3
CASSSRVLQGSGTDTQYF
TGTGCCAGCAGCTCCAGAGTCCTACAGGGTAGCGGCACAGATACGCAGTATTTT
>NA|TRBJ2-7|NA|TRBV5-6
CASSLNPEGGPDYEQYF
TGTGCCAGCAGCTTGAACCCCGAGGGAGGACCCGACTACGAGCAGTACTTC
>NA|TRBJ1-1|NA|TRBV27
CASSARAGNTEAFF
TGTGCCAGCAGTGCCAGGGCTGGGAACACTGAAGCTTTCTTT
>NA|TRBJ2-7|TRBD2|TRBV6-6
CASSLGLISYEQYF
TGTGCCAGCAGCCTGGGACTAATATCCTACGAGCAGTACTTC